These 18 T cell receptor beta chains came from one sample sequenced in a study of cytomegalovirus exposure and HLA in healthy donors. Use of 60 Vbeta and 13 Jbeta primers characterized the PCR. The data were produced by immunoSEQ multiplex PCR, yet TCRdb's version contains in-frame clones alone and is incomplete. The sample records around 190,000 clones, around 78% being singletons. The sample consisted of PBMCs. Receptors originate from a woman aged 25-40 years in good health and CMV-seropositive.

This clone was seen more than once but under ten times. This chain connects TRBV5-1 to TRBJ2-1; D remains ambiguous. Germline loops: CDR1 SGHRS, CDR2 YFSETQ. This CDR3 is 14 amino acids long. Trimming took off 0 bases at V and 8 bases at J, with 12 bases between the two ends. As DNA, the CDR3 is TGCGCCAGCAGCTTGGTTTCAGGCCAGGATGAGCAGTTCTTC. Residues: CASSLVSGQDEQFF.

The chain links TRBV18 to TRBJ1-1; no reliable D call. Germline values: CDR1 KGHSH, CDR2 LQKENI. V lost 3 bases to trimming and J lost 5 bases, with 19 bases between them. The CDR3 runs 16 residues. The CDR3 DNA sequence: TGTGCCAGCTCACCTCAGTTCGGGCGCGGGAAGACTGAAGCTTTCTTT. It translates to CASSPQFGRGKTEAFF.

This rearrangement joins TRBV18 to TRBJ1-1; D unresolved. Germline V gives CDR1 KGHSH, CDR2 LQKENI. Trimming took off 2 bases at V and 0 bases at J, with 13 bases between the two ends. The CDR3 runs 16 residues. The CDR3 DNA is TGTGCCAGCTCACCAAGGAGGGCAGAGATGAACACTGAAGCTTTCTTT. Amino acid sequence: CASSPRRAEMNTEAFF. Supplemented by reference TRBV18 and TRBJ1-1, the full variable domain reads NAGVMQNPRHLVRRRGQEARLRCSPMKGHSHVYWYRQLPEEGLKFMVYLQKENIIDESGMPKERFSAEFPKEGPSILRIQQVVRGDSAAYFCASSPRRAEMNTEAFFGQGTRLTVV.

The rearrangement joins TRBV19 to TRBJ1-1, with 7 bases matching TRBD1. Trimming cost V 3 bases and J 2 bases; bases outside gene matches: 15. Germline V lookup: CDR1 LNHDA, CDR2 SQIVND (reference sequence). CDR3 length: 18 residues. As DNA, the CDR3 is TGTGCCAGTAGTATCTTCGGACAGGCTTGGGGGATTAACACTGAAGCTTTCTTT. This gives the protein CASSIFGQAWGINTEAFF.

The chain carries TRBV28 and TRBJ2-4, with 9 bases identical to TRBD1. Germline V lookup: CDR1 MDHEN, CDR2 SYDVKM. V was pared by 4 bases and J by 6 bases, with 7 bases of the junction left unmatched. This CDR3 comprises 15 residues. The CDR3 DNA follows: TGTGCCAGCAGTTCTGGGGGGGGACAGGGAAACATTCAGTACTTC. As protein: CASSSGGGQGNIQYF.

In its sample, this clone was seen a few times. This chain uses TRBV29-1 with TRBJ2-2; 8 nucleotides match TRBD2. V lost 3 bases to trimming and J lost 5 bases; unmatched junction nucleotides: 11. Germline V gene lookup returns CDR1 SQVTM and CDR2 ANQGSEA. This CDR3 spans 16 amino acids. The CDR3 nucleotides are TGCAGCGTTGACGGAACGGGAGGGTTTGGGACCGGGGAGCTGTTTTTT. Protein product: CSVDGTGGFGTGELFF.

The V gene is TRBV7-8, the J gene TRBJ2-6; 7 bases fit TRBD1. The germline CDR1 and CDR2 sequences are SGHVS and FQNEAQ. V dropped 1 base and J dropped 4; count of bases not matched to a gene: 13. The length of the CDR3 is 19 residues. The DNA for the CDR3 is TGTGCCAGCAGCTTAGTCCCCGGGGACAGTCCCTCCGGGGCCAACGTCCTGACTTTC. It specifies CASSLVPGDSPSGANVLTF.

The V gene is TRBV5-1, the J gene TRBJ1-6, with D possibly being TRBD1 (5 bases). The germline V gene has CDR1 SGHRS and CDR2 YFSETQ. V lost 4 bases, J lost 3 bases, and 17 bases lay in between. The CDR3 totals 17 residues. CDR3 region: CASSPRGTDFYNSPLHF. The CDR3 DNA is TGCGCCAGCAGCCCCCGGGGGACGGATTTCTATAATTCACCCCTCCACTTT. The full variable domain, in which reference TRBV5-1 and TRBJ1-6 provide the parts outside the CDR3, is KAGVTQTPRYLIKTRGQQVTLSCSPISGHRSVSWYQQTPGQGLQFLFEYFSETQRNKGNFPGRFSGRQFSNSRSEMNVSTLELGDSALYLCASSPRGTDFYNSPLHFGNGTRLTVT.

V is TRBV7-8 and J is TRBJ2-1; weak D call: TRBD2 (6 bases). Trimming cost V 5 bases and J 9 bases, with 26 bases left between them. The CDR3 sequence is 17 residues long. Looked up from germline, CDR1 is SGHVS and CDR2 is FQNEAQ. The CDR3 nucleotides read TGTGCCAGCAGCCCCCCGACTAGTAGGATGATTGCTCCTGAGCAGTTCTTC. It encodes CASSPPTSRMIAPEQFF. The variable domain in full, completed from reference TRBV7-8 and TRBJ2-1, reads GAGVSQSPRYKVAKRGQDVALRCDPISGHVSLFWYQQALGQGPEFLTYFQNEAQLDKSGLPSDRFFAERPEGSVSTLKIQRTQQEDSAVYLCASSPPTSRMIAPEQFFGPGTRLTVL.

In the case of this clone: Compared with germline, one end of the junction differs, possibly owing to a read error. The chain couples TRBV6-5 to TRBJ2-1, with unresolved D. The CDR3 spans 12 residues. Germline V gives CDR1 MNHEY, CDR2 SVGAGI. The CDR3 nucleotides read TGTGCCAGCAGTGTAGCCCCCAATGAGCAGCTCTTC. This sequence encodes CASSVAPNEQLF.

A word on this clone: The sample contains more than one DNA sequence encoding this CDR3. As DNA, the CDR3 is TGTGCCAGCAGTTGGCGGGGGGGATCCTACGAGCAGTACTTC. This translates into CASSWRGGSYEQYF. The chain recombines TRBV27 with TRBJ2-7, with 9 bases matching TRBD2. Per germline, CDR1 MNHEY and CDR2 SMNVEV (reference sequence). The J segment lost 1 base and the V segment lost 4 bases, leaving 2 bases of the junction unmatched. The CDR3 is 14 residues long.

This sequence joins TRBV7-9 and TRBJ2-1; D possibly corresponds to TRBD2 (7 bases). The V end lost 1 base, the J end lost 3 bases, and 19 bases lay between the germline ends. Per the germline V gene, CDR1 is SEHNR and CDR2 is FQNEAQ (reference sequence). This CDR3 is 18 amino acids long. The CDR3 reads CASSLVGGGSDNYNEQFF. The CDR3, as DNA: TGTGCCAGCAGCTTAGTAGGGGGGGGATCGGACAACTACAATGAGCAGTTCTTC.

The chain recombines TRBV28 with TRBJ2-3; 11 bases are a match to TRBD2. Germline values: CDR1 MDHEN, CDR2 SYDVKM. The CDR3 consists of 16 residues. After removal of 6 bases from V and 0 bases from J, the junction contained 5 bases not matched to a gene. The DNA of the CDR3 is TGTGCCAGCAGGGGACTAGCGGCTCTTAGCACAGATACGCAGTATTTT. It encodes CASRGLAALSTDTQYF.

DNA of the CDR3: TGTGCCAGCAGCTTAGAGCCAACAGGGTCCGGAAACACCATATATTTT. Amino acid sequence: CASSLEPTGSGNTIYF. J is TRBJ1-3 and V is TRBV7-3; tentatively, D is TRBD1 (6 bases). This CDR3 comprises 16 residues. The germline CDR1 and CDR2 sequences are SGHTA and FQGTGA. Deletions cut 2 bases from V and 4 bases from J, with 15 bases between.

J is TRBJ2-3 and V is TRBV21-1; the table's D gene call, TRBD2, was not cross checked with the DNA. TRBV21-1 represents a pseudogene. The CDR3 spans 17 residues. This CDR3 is CASSGIAGGQGTDTQYF. Written as DNA, the CDR3 is TGTGCCAGCAGCGGGATAGCGGGGGGGCAGGGCACAGATACGCAGTATTTT.

The chain is built from TRBV6-4 and TRBJ1-2; D may be TRBD1 (5 bases). The CDR3 sequence is 16 residues long. V shed 5 bases and J shed 6 bases, with 22 bases lying between them. CDR1 is MRHNA, CDR2 SNTAGT, per germline. The CDR3 nucleotides read TGTGCCAGCAGTCCCCTATTGTGGGGCTACGGGCATGGCTACACCTTC. Translating gives CASSPLLWGYGHGYTF.

J is TRBJ2-1 and V is TRBV30, with D tentatively TRBD2 (7 bases). The V and J ends lost 0 bases and 7 bases respectively, with 16 bases between them. The CDR3 runs to 15 residues. Looked up from germline, CDR1 is GTSNPN and CDR2 is SVGIG (reference sequence). Here the CDR3 reads CAWSVRGGRINEQFF. The DNA for the CDR3 is TGTGCCTGGAGTGTAAGGGGGGGGAGGATTAATGAGCAGTTCTTC.

The rearrangement joins TRBV30 to TRBJ2-5; 9 nucleotides line up with TRBD1. The end of the DNA fits TRBJ2-7 better, so the J call may be wrong. Germline CDR1 and CDR2: GTSNPN and SVGIG (reference sequence). There are 12 residues in the CDR3. CDR3 DNA sequence: TGTGCCGGGGACAGGGCGATAGGCGAGCAGTACTTC. It codes for CAGDRAIGEQYF.